This T cell receptor (beta chain) comes out of a study of blood T cells in healthy people across ages. The authors ran a second PCR of 7 to 11 cycles using a sample-barcoded 5' primer and a J-beta primer mix. Unique molecular identifiers of 12 random nucleotides labeled each cDNA. All samples yielded 3 million or more CDR3-containing paired-end reads. TCRdb redid the calling of the 5' RACE reads with MiXCR, one entry per CDR3 protein. The repertoire includes around 1,000,000 distinct CDR3 sequences, about two fifths of them detected once, and around 13% sits in the top ten. Study findings and constraints: Unsorted PBMCs blocked a conclusive comparison of naive and antigen-experienced cells.

Notes on this clonotype: The antigen is not known.

Samples each had at least 5.5 micrograms of total RNA extracted. The clonotype comes from a man aged 18 to 30 in good health. The sequenced material came from blood.

This chain's CDR3 is CASSLGKTHPNTEAFF. The CDR3 DNA is TGCGCCAGCAGCTTAGGAAAGACCCATCCGAACACTGAAGCTTTCTTT. V gene TRBV5-1 combines with J gene TRBJ1-1; the D is unclear. V lost 2 bases to trimming and J lost 1 base, with 15 bases between them. From germline, CDR1 is SGHRS and CDR2 YFSETQ. This CDR3 comprises 16 residues.